These 10 T cell receptor beta chains originate from one sample sequenced in a study of Ad26.COV2.S vaccination and SARS-CoV-2 variants. Treatment denoted: about 20 received Ad26.COV2.S at low or high dose, single or two shots; about 5 received placebo; per-sample allocation not given. Vaccine and placebo recipients were sampled on day 63 after the first injection. Only in-frame clones appear in the TCRdb table, and some are missing; sequencing was by immunoSEQ multiplex PCR. The sample holds fewer than 400,000 clones, around 85% seen once. The source was peripheral blood, collected in a trial of Ad26.COV2.S vaccine versus placebo. The receptors shown here come from a person aged 18-65 years who received the Ad26.COV2.S COVID-19 vaccine or a placebo.

The chain is built from TRBV5-8 and TRBJ1-2; 8 bases are shared with TRBD1. Germline CDR1 SGHTS, CDR2 YDEGEE. This CDR3 spans 17 amino acids. J was trimmed by 6 bases and V by 7 bases; bases with no gene match: 20. Here the CDR3 DNA reads TGTGCCAGCGCAGGTGCAGGGGGCGCCGGCTTTTTGAATGGCTACACCTTC. This encodes CASAGAGGAGFLNGYTF. The variable domain in full, completed from reference TRBV5-8 and TRBJ1-2, reads EAGVTQSPTHLIKTRGQQATLRCSPISGHTSVYWYQQALGLGLQFLLWYDEGEERNRGNFPPRFSGRQFPNYSSELNVNALELEDSALYLCASAGAGGAGFLNGYTFGSGTRLTVV.

The J gene is TRBJ1-1, the V gene TRBV7-2, with a weak D call TRBD1 (5 bases). The CDR3 totals 14 residues. V lost 5 bases and J lost 1, with 11 bases in between. Germline V gene sequence: CDR1 SGHTA, CDR2 FQGNSA. Here the CDR3 reads CASSRDGWNTEAFF. The DNA of the CDR3 is TGTGCCAGCAGCAGGGACGGGTGGAACACTGAAGCTTTCTTT. Using reference TRBV7-2 and TRBJ1-1 for the parts outside the CDR3, the full variable domain is GAGVSQSPSNKVTEKGKDVELRCDPISGHTALYWYRQSLGQGLEFLIYFQGNSAPDKSGLPSDRFSAERTGGSVSTLTIQRTQQEDSAVYLCASSRDGWNTEAFFGQGTRLTVV.

The rearrangement links TRBV27 to TRBJ1-6, with 7 nucleotides matching TRBD1. Trimming took 5 bases from V and 4 from J; bases not matched to a gene: 8. Per germline, CDR1 MNHEY and CDR2 SMNVEV (reference sequence). This CDR3 is built from 16 residues. The CDR3 coding sequence is TGTGCCAGCAGTCCGCGGAGGGGGCGTTATAATTCACCCCTCCACTTT. Its protein product is CASSPRRGRYNSPLHF.

The rearrangement joins TRBV19 to TRBJ1-1; the match to TRBD1 covers 10 bases. Germline CDR1 and CDR2: LNHDA and SQIVND (reference sequence). The CDR3 is made up of 17 amino acids. The V and J ends lost 6 bases and 10 bases, in that order; junction bases with no gene match: 20. The CDR3 here is CASSTVLLPGQGRLAFF. The CDR3 nucleotides read TGTGCCAGTAGCACTGTTCTGTTACCGGGACAGGGGAGGCTAGCTTTCTTT.

V and J are TRBV27 and TRBJ1-6; D possibly corresponds to TRBD1 (6 bases). This CDR3 is built from 13 residues. Trimming took 4 bases from V and 10 from J, leaving 11 bases between them. CDR1 and CDR2 (germline): MNHEY, SMNVEV (reference sequence). The CDR3 DNA reads TGTGCCAGCAGTTCAGAGGGGGGATCACCCCTCCACTTT. This translates into CASSSEGGSPLHF.

The rearrangement links TRBV4-2 to TRBJ2-3, with D unclear. The V gene's germline CDR1 is LGHNA and CDR2 YNFKEQ. V lost 0 bases and J 4 bases, leaving 5 bases between the germline ends. The CDR3 runs 13 residues. In nucleotides, the CDR3 is TGTGCCAGCAGCCAAGAGCGGCCAGATACGCAGTATTTT. It is translated as CASSQERPDTQYF.

V is TRBV14 and J is TRBJ1-1; the D gene is possibly TRBD1 (6 bases). CDR3 size: 16 residues. V was pared by 8 bases and J by 0 bases, with 19 bases between. Germline V gene lookup returns CDR1 SGHDN and CDR2 FVKESK. CDR3 in amino acids: CASRSYSGHLNTEAFF. The CDR3 nucleotides are TGTGCCAGCCGCAGTTACTCGGGACATTTGAACACTGAAGCTTTCTTT.

Only one count was recorded for this clone. Other DNA sequences in this sample translate to the same CDR3. V and J are TRBV7-3 and TRBJ1-1; D gene ambiguous. The CDR3 consists of 14 residues. The germline V gene has CDR1 SGHTA and CDR2 FQGTGA. Trimming shortened V by 0 bases and J by 5 bases, and 10 bases separated the two germline ends. CDR3 in amino acids: CASSLTMRGTEAFF. CDR3 DNA: TGTGCCAGCAGCTTAACAATGCGCGGTACTGAAGCTTTCTTT.

CDR3 bases: TGCGCCAGCAGAGGGGAGGGGGCAGCTGGAAACACCATATATTTT. Translated, it gives CASRGEGAAGNTIYF. The chain has TRBV5-1 and TRBJ1-3; TRBD1 agrees at 7 bases. V lost 5 bases and J lost 2; bases outside the gene matches: 7. The CDR3 runs 15 residues. Per the germline V gene, CDR1 is SGHRS and CDR2 is YFSETQ.

The chain has TRBV29-1 and TRBJ2-7; no clear D gene. The CDR3 length is 11 residues. The V gene's germline CDR1 is SQVTM and CDR2 ANQGSEA. Trimming cost V 5 bases and J 3 bases, with 8 bases left between them. This CDR3 reads CSVNINYEQYF. CDR3 in DNA: TGCAGCGTTAACATAAACTACGAGCAGTACTTC.